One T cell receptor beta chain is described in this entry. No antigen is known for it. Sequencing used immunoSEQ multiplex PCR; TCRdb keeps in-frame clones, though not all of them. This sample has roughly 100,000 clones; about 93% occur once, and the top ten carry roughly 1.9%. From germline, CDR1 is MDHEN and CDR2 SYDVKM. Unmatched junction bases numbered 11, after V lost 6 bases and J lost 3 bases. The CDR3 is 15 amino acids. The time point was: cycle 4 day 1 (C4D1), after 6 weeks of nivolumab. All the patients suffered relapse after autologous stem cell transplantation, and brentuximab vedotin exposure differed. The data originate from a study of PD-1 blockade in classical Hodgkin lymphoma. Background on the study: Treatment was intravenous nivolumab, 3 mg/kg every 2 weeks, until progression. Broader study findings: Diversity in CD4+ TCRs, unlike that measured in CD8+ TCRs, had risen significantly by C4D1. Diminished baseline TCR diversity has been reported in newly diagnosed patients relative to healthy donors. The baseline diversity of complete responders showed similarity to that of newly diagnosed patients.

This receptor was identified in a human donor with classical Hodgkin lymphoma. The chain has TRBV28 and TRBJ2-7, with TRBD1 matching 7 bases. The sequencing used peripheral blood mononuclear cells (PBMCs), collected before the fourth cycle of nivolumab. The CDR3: CASRTMGTAIYEQYF. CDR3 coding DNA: TGTGCCAGCAGGACTATGGGGACAGCCATCTACGAGCAGTACTTC. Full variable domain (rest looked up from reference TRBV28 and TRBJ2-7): DVKVTQSSRYLVKRTGEKVFLECVQDMDHENMFWYRQDPGLGLRLIYFSYDVKMKEKGDIPEGYSVSREKKERFSLILESASTNQTSMYLCASRTMGTAIYEQYFGPGTRLTVT.